Each of the 17 T cell receptor beta chains below was sequenced from the same sample in a study of blood T cell repertoires in COVID-19. Measured with immunoSEQ multiplex PCR; TCRdb has only the in-frame clones, and not every one. The table lists a few hundred thousand clones, approximately 82% of them singletons. Sequenced input: peripheral blood. These receptors were obtained from a woman aged 18 to 35 with acute or convalescent COVID-19.

This clone was picked up many times. The chain joins TRBV18 to TRBJ1-1; 7 nucleotides match TRBD1. The J segment lost 1 base and the V segment lost 0 bases, leaving 8 bases of the junction unmatched. CDR3 size: 17 residues. Germline CDR1 is KGHSH and CDR2 is LQKENI. CDR3 nucleotides: TGTGCCAGCTCACCACCAGGCGGGGACAGCCAGAACACTGAAGCTTTCTTT. It codes for CASSPPGGDSQNTEAFF.

V gene TRBV29-1 combines with J gene TRBJ1-1; D unresolved. This CDR3 is built from 12 residues. Trimming removed 3 bases from V and 7 bases from J, with 12 bases in between. CDR1 SQVTM and CDR2 ANQGSEA come from the germline V gene. The CDR3 protein is CSVERAFNEAFF. CDR3 DNA: TGCAGCGTTGAGAGGGCTTTTAATGAAGCTTTCTTT.

V and J are TRBV2 and TRBJ2-1, with 8 bases matching TRBD1. J gave up 8 bases and V 6 bases, and 9 bases lay outside the gene matches. The V gene's germline CDR1 is SNHLY and CDR2 FYNNEI. CDR3 size: 14 residues. CDR3 in amino acids: CASSLGQGADEQFF. CDR3 coding DNA: TGTGCCAGCAGCCTCGGACAGGGAGCGGATGAGCAGTTCTTC.

V gene TRBV6-7 combines with J gene TRBJ1-6, with D possibly matching TRBD1 (6 bases). TRBV6-7 is classed as an ORF, of uncertain function. The CDR3 length is 17 residues. V gave up 4 bases and J gave up 0 bases, with 13 bases separating them. CDR3 amino acids: CASSCQGGSSYNSPLHF. CDR3 nucleotide sequence: TGTGCCAGCAGTTGCCAAGGGGGTAGCTCCTATAATTCACCCCTCCACTTT.

The chain recombines TRBV6-2 or TRBV6-3 with TRBJ2-3; the match to TRBD2 covers 13 bases. The J segment lost 3 bases and the V segment lost 5 bases, leaving 5 bases of the junction unmatched. CDR1 is MNHEY and CDR2 is SVGEGT in the germline V gene. The CDR3 is 16 amino acids. The CDR3 spells CASSRTSGSWTDTQYF. In DNA, the CDR3 is TGTGCCAGCAGTCGGACTAGCGGGAGTTGGACAGATACGCAGTATTTT.

This chain connects TRBV19 to TRBJ2-3; 8 nucleotides match TRBD2. This CDR3 has 14 residues. From germline, CDR1 is LNHDA and CDR2 SQIVND (reference sequence). The CDR3 sequence: CATRREGRTDTQYF. For the CDR3, the DNA is TGTGCTACTCGCCGGGAGGGACGCACAGATACGCAGTATTTT.

The rearrangement links TRBV9 to TRBJ2-3; 9 bases are shared with TRBD1. Per the germline V gene, CDR1 is SGDLS and CDR2 is YYNGEE. There are 16 residues in the CDR3. Trimming at V came to 3 bases and at J to 6 bases, leaving 11 bases not matched to a gene. CDR3 sequence (DNA): TGTGCCAGCAGCGCCCTTGACAGGGGGGCGTCGGATACGCAGTATTTT. Protein product: CASSALDRGASDTQYF.

This clone was detected only a few times. The chain recombines TRBV7-8 with TRBJ2-1; D uncertain. This CDR3 spans 12 amino acids. The V end was cut by 5 bases, the J end by 7 bases, with 9 bases between. The germline CDR1 and CDR2 sequences are SGHVS and FQNEAQ. CDR3 sequence: CASSPTGNEQFF. In DNA, the CDR3 is TGTGCCAGCAGCCCGACTGGTAATGAGCAGTTCTTC.

The V call is TRBV5-1, the J call TRBJ2-1, with 13 bases matching TRBD2. Per the germline V gene, CDR1 is SGHRS and CDR2 is YFSETQ. Germline trimming cut 0 bases from V and 8 bases from J; bases unmatched to any gene: 8. The CDR3 runs to 17 residues. CDR3 DNA sequence: TGCGCCAGCAGCTTGGCCAGGACTAGCGGGAGAGGGGATGAGCAGTTCTTC. Its translation: CASSLARTSGRGDEQFF.

The genes are TRBV28 and TRBJ2-7, with a weak D call TRBD2 (5 bases). Germline loops: CDR1 MDHEN, CDR2 SYDVKM. This CDR3 comprises 15 residues. Trimming took off 7 bases at V and 3 bases at J, with 19 bases between the two ends. The CDR3 nucleotides read TGTGCCAGCACCTCGACCCGGGATTGGGGCTACGAGCAGTACTTC. Its protein is CASTSTRDWGYEQYF.

This sequence joins TRBV28 and TRBJ1-4, with D maybe TRBD1 (5 bases). The CDR3 runs to 15 residues. Germline V gene sequence: CDR1 MDHEN, CDR2 SYDVKM. The germline V and J ends were trimmed by 4 bases and 6 bases, with 15 bases remaining between them. For the CDR3, the DNA is TGTGCCAGCAGTTCGGGGGGGGGTCAGTATGAAAAACTGTTTTTT. Its translation is CASSSGGGQYEKLFF.

This clone came up once. The genes are TRBV5-3 and TRBJ1-2; D might be TRBD1 (6 bases). TRBV5-3 is designated an ORF whose function remains uncertain. This CDR3 has 16 residues. V gave up 5 bases and J gave up 1 base, with 18 bases separating them. CDR3 sequence: CARRSGQSLYNYGYTF. The DNA for the CDR3 is TGTGCCAGAAGGAGCGGACAGTCCCTTTATAACTATGGCTACACCTTC.

The chain recombines TRBV7-2 with TRBJ2-2; D unclear. Germline CDR1 is SGHTA and CDR2 is FQGNSA. The CDR3 loop spans 15 amino acids. V lost 5 bases, J lost 1 base, and 11 bases lay in between. CDR3 bases: TGTGCCAGCAGCCCCTTCCAGCGGAACACCGGGGAGCTGTTTTTT. Amino acid sequence: CASSPFQRNTGELFF. The entire variable domain, with the rest obtained from reference TRBV7-2 and TRBJ2-2, is as follows: GAGVSQSPSNKVTEKGKDVELRCDPISGHTALYWYRQSLGQGLEFLIYFQGNSAPDKSGLPSDRFSAERTGGSVSTLTIQRTQQEDSAVYLCASSPFQRNTGELFFGEGSRLTVL.

CDR3 protein: CASSLVPGGTQYF. The CDR3 DNA follows: TGTGCCAGCAGCTTAGTTCCGGGTGGTACGCAGTATTTT. The V call is TRBV7-2, the J call TRBJ2-3, with D hard to call. Germline V gene data show CDR1 as SGHTA and CDR2 as FQGNSA. Trimming pared 1 base from V and 8 bases from J, leaving 10 bases between. This CDR3 spans 13 amino acids. Together with reference TRBV7-2 and TRBJ2-3, the CDR3 gives the full variable domain: GAGVSQSPSNKVTEKGKDVELRCDPISGHTALYWYRQSLGQGLEFLIYFQGNSAPDKSGLPSDRFSAERTGGSVSTLTIQRTQQEDSAVYLCASSLVPGGTQYFGPGTRLTVL.

This clone has only one observation. The rearrangement joins TRBV18 to TRBJ1-2; 8 bases are a match to TRBD1. The junction had 12 bases not matched to a gene; V was cut back by 2 bases and J by 4 bases. The CDR3 consists of 17 residues. Germline-derived CDR1 and CDR2 are KGHSH and LQKENI. The CDR3, as DNA: TGTGCCAGCTCACCATCAAGTTTTCAGGGGGCCGGCTATGGCTACACCTTC. Its translation is CASSPSSFQGAGYGYTF.

This chain links TRBV15 with TRBJ1-1, with TRBD1 matching 12 bases. The CDR3 totals 17 residues. Germline V gives CDR1 LNHNV, CDR2 YYDKDF (reference sequence). V shed 3 bases, J shed 3 bases, and the junction held 8 bases outside the gene matches. The CDR3 protein is CATSSARDRGRDTEAFF. In nucleotides, the CDR3 is TGTGCCACCAGCAGCGCCCGGGACAGGGGGCGGGACACTGAAGCTTTCTTT.

This chain uses TRBV6-6 with TRBJ1-1, with TRBD1 as a possible D gene (5 bases). Germline V gene sequence: CDR1 MNHNY, CDR2 SVGAGI (reference sequence). The length of the CDR3 is 12 residues. Trimming pared 0 bases from V and 8 bases from J, leaving 7 bases between. The CDR3 DNA sequence: TGTGCCAGCAGTTACTCGAAGGGGGAAGCTTTCTTT. Its translation is CASSYSKGEAFF.